A single sample is the source of the 19 T cell receptor beta chains below, sequenced in a study of CD8+ T cells in alopecia areata. TCR sequencing used cDNA made by reverse transcription of extracted RNA. Assay used: immunoSEQ multiplex PCR; TCRdb lists only in-frame clones, some missing. The table lists over 50,000 clones, approximately 43% of them singletons. This specimen consisted of CD8+ T cells sorted from blood, obtained at week 0. The receptors shown here come from a human donor with alopecia areata.

J is TRBJ2-2 and V is TRBV4-1; D not certain. CDR1 MGHRA and CDR2 YSYEKL come from the germline V gene. The CDR3 spans 15 residues. Trimming pared 0 bases from V and 4 bases from J, leaving 9 bases between. The CDR3 DNA sequence: TGCGCCAGCAGCCAAGAGAACAGAGGCACCGGGGAGCTGTTTTTT. This sequence encodes CASSQENRGTGELFF.

V usage is TRBV29-1 and J usage is TRBJ2-3, with a possible D match to TRBD1 (6 bases). V was clipped by 4 bases and J by 3 bases, with 11 bases between them. The CDR3 length is 13 residues. Germline V gene lookup returns CDR1 SQVTM and CDR2 ANQGSEA. The CDR3 DNA sequence: TGCAGCGTTGTAGGACAGAGTACAGATACGCAGTATTTT. Encoded protein: CSVVGQSTDTQYF.

This clone was recorded once. This rearrangement joins TRBV29-1 to TRBJ1-1; 7 positions agree with TRBD1. The CDR3 loop spans 11 amino acids. V lost 7 bases and J lost 10; bases outside the gene matches: 9. The germline gives CDR1 SQVTM, CDR2 ANQGSEA. The chain's CDR3 is CSAPGQVGAFF. The CDR3, as DNA: TGCAGCGCGCCCGGACAGGTTGGAGCTTTCTTT.

The rearrangement uses TRBV6-1 and TRBJ2-3, with a weak D call TRBD1 (5 bases). From germline, CDR1 is MNHNS and CDR2 SASEGT. V gave up 3 bases and J gave up 4 bases, with 17 bases separating them. This CDR3 region has 16 residues. This CDR3 is CASSDEFSGAPDTQYF. CDR3 DNA sequence: TGTGCCAGCAGTGACGAATTCTCTGGGGCCCCAGATACGCAGTATTTT.

The rearrangement joins TRBV2 to TRBJ1-2; 11 bases line up with TRBD1. CDR1 is SNHLY and CDR2 is FYNNEI in the germline V gene. J lost 4 bases, V lost 7 bases, and 8 bases had no gene match. CDR3 length: 15 residues. The CDR3 loop reads CASMWWTGGGYGYTF. CDR3 in DNA: TGTGCCAGCATGTGGTGGACAGGGGGCGGCTATGGCTACACCTTC.

This clone was seen only a few times. One end of the junction fails to match germline, which may point to a read error. The chain couples TRBV29-1 to TRBJ2-7, with 7 bases that match TRBD1. Looked up from germline, CDR1 is SQVTM and CDR2 is ANQGSEA. This CDR3 comprises 14 residues. In DNA form, the CDR3 reads TGCAGCGCTGAAGGCCATGGACAGGCTGGTGAGCAGTACTTC. It codes for CSAEGHGQAGEQYF.

The sample holds a few counts of this clone. The chain joins TRBV29-1 to TRBJ2-1; D is undetermined. CDR3 length equals 11 residues. V lost 6 bases to trimming and J lost 3 bases, with 6 bases between them. Germline loops: CDR1 SQVTM, CDR2 ANQGSEA. CDR3 in amino acids: CSVDHYNEQFF. The DNA of the CDR3 is TGCAGCGTCGACCACTACAATGAGCAGTTCTTC.

This clone was recorded a few times. V usage is TRBV29-1 and J usage is TRBJ2-1, with 8 bases fitting TRBD2. The germline V gene has CDR1 SQVTM and CDR2 ANQGSEA. With 4 bases clipped from V and 6 bases from J, the junction kept 2 bases outside the gene matches. CDR3 size: 12 residues. The CDR3 nucleotides read TGCAGCGTTGGAGCGGGAGCCAATGAGCAGTTCTTC. It encodes CSVGAGANEQFF.

This chain connects TRBV27 to TRBJ2-1; 12 nucleotides line up with TRBD2. This CDR3 region has 14 residues. Trimming took 8 bases from V and 4 from J; bases not matched to a gene: 3. CDR1 and CDR2 from the germline V gene are MNHEY and SMNVEV (reference sequence). CDR3 residues: CASRLAGVYNEQFF. The CDR3 DNA follows: TGTGCCAGCCGACTAGCGGGAGTATACAATGAGCAGTTCTTC.

This clone occurred a few times. The gene calls are TRBV18 and TRBJ2-3; D ambiguous. The germline gives CDR1 KGHSH, CDR2 LQKENI. The V end was cut by 3 bases, the J end by 0 bases, with 13 bases between. The CDR3 consists of 16 residues. CDR3 in DNA: TGTGCCAGCTCACCGACAAGGTGGGAAAGCACAGATACGCAGTATTTT. It specifies CASSPTRWESTDTQYF. Complete variable domain (other parts from reference TRBV18 and TRBJ2-3): NAGVMQNPRHLVRRRGQEARLRCSPMKGHSHVYWYRQLPEEGLKFMVYLQKENIIDESGMPKERFSAEFPKEGPSILRIQQVVRGDSAAYFCASSPTRWESTDTQYFGPGTRLTVL.

V usage is TRBV9 and J usage is TRBJ2-7; D might be TRBD1 (5 bases). The V gene's germline CDR1 is SGDLS and CDR2 YYNGEE. This CDR3 region has 13 residues. V shed 4 bases and J shed 5 bases, with 13 bases lying between them. Here the CDR3 reads CASSPPQGHEQYF. The CDR3 nucleotides are TGTGCCAGCAGCCCCCCCCAGGGTCACGAGCAGTACTTC.

This chain links TRBV29-1 with TRBJ2-7; 8 bases match TRBD2. J was trimmed by 1 base and V by 8 bases; bases with no gene match: 7. The germline V gene encodes CDR1 SQVTM and CDR2 ANQGSEA. The CDR3 spans 13 residues. This chain's CDR3 is CSYSGTRSYEQYF. The CDR3 DNA is TGCAGCTATAGTGGGACTAGATCCTACGAGCAGTACTTC.

The chain's CDR3 is CASSQDHSSYEQYF. For the CDR3, the DNA is TGTGCCAGCAGCCAAGATCACTCCTCCTACGAGCAGTACTTC. The chain links TRBV14 to TRBJ2-7; D unclear. The CDR3 contains 14 residues. The V end was cut by 0 bases, the J end by 0 bases, with 6 bases between. Germline assignment: CDR1 SGHDN and CDR2 FVKESK.

This chain uses TRBV29-1 with TRBJ2-2, with unresolved D. Germline-derived CDR1 and CDR2 are SQVTM and ANQGSEA. The V gene lost 7 bases and the J gene lost 3 bases, with 15 bases spanning the gap. This CDR3 region has 14 residues. In nucleotides, the CDR3 is TGCAGCGCCCAAAATGGCCGAGACACCGGGGAGCTGTTTTTT. Amino acids: CSAQNGRDTGELFF.

The chain employs TRBV28 and TRBJ2-7; D possibly uses TRBD1 or TRBD2 (7 bases each). V was trimmed by 5 bases and J by 6 bases, leaving 17 bases between them. CDR1 is MDHEN and CDR2 is SYDVKM in the germline V gene. The CDR3 spans 14 residues. CDR3 DNA sequence: TGTGCCAGCAGTCCCCAGGGGGGGCTTCGCGAGCAGTACTTC. The encoded protein is CASSPQGGLREQYF.

The chain couples TRBV7-2 to TRBJ2-7; D might be TRBD2 (6 bases). Germline CDR1 and CDR2: SGHTA and FQGNSA. Trimming shortened V by 1 base and J by 2 bases, and 9 bases separated the two germline ends. CDR3 length: 14 amino acids. The chain's CDR3 is CASSLGSGAYEQYF. Written as DNA, the CDR3 is TGTGCCAGCAGCTTAGGGTCGGGAGCCTACGAGCAGTACTTC.

This clone showed up just a few times. The genes are TRBV7-9 and TRBJ2-5; D is possibly TRBD2 (6 bases). CDR3 length equals 13 residues. Per germline, CDR1 SEHNR and CDR2 FQNEAQ (reference sequence). The germline V and J ends were trimmed by 7 bases and 5 bases, with 14 bases remaining between them. CDR3 DNA sequence: TGTGCCAGCAACGCAGCGGGCGCGGAGACCCAGTACTTC. Translating gives CASNAAGAETQYF.

This clone was observed a few times. This chain links TRBV7-3 with TRBJ2-3, with 10 bases identical to TRBD2. The CDR3 spans 18 residues. The germline CDR1 and CDR2 sequences are SGHTA and FQGTGA. Trimming at V came to 5 bases and at J to 2 bases, leaving 13 bases not matched to a gene. CDR3 protein: CASSPGVLTSGPTDTQYF. CDR3 coding DNA: TGTGCCAGCAGCCCGGGGGTGCTGACTAGCGGGCCCACAGATACGCAGTATTTT.

This chain joins TRBV30 and TRBJ1-5; 7 nucleotides line up with TRBD1. Germline V gene data show CDR1 as GTSNPN and CDR2 as SVGIG (reference sequence). The V segment lost 1 base and the J segment 2 bases; nucleotides outside the gene matches: 5. The CDR3 is 15 residues long. CDR3 in amino acids: CAWSATGVGNQPQHF. In nucleotides, the CDR3 is TGTGCCTGGAGTGCTACAGGGGTGGGCAATCAGCCCCAGCATTTT. Drawing the rest from reference TRBV30 and TRBJ1-5, the complete variable domain is SQTIHQWPATLVQPVGSPLSLECTVEGTSNPNLYWYRQAAGRGLQLLFYSVGIGQISSEVPQNLSASRPQDRQFILSSKKLLLSDSGFYLCAWSATGVGNQPQHFGDGTRLSIL.